This T cell receptor beta chain was documented in a study of blood T cells in healthy people across ages. Using a J-beta primer mix together with a sample-barcoded 5' primer, a second PCR was run for roughly 6 to 12 cycles. TCRdb used MiXCR to reprocess the 5' RACE reads, holding one entry per CDR3 protein. The repertoire holds 750,000 to 1,000,000 distinct CDR3 sequences, with 25% to 30% as singletons. PBMCs numbering at least 6.5 million were isolated per sample. In the case of this clonotype: Antigen unknown.

Broader study findings: Comparison with aged donors showed that long-lived donors had more naive CD4+ cells and higher diversity.

These sequences were also reported in another study, on T cells of mothers and their children. That work contributes: Every mother supplied over 8.5 million TCR beta CDR3 reads and every child 2.5 million to 3.5 million. Detection yielded no persistent microchimeric T cell clones.

Source material: blood. The origin of this receptor is a woman between 40 and 50 years old in good health.

This CDR3 is CSVVEGVNTEAFF. CDR3 sequence (DNA): TGCAGCGTTGTGGAGGGGGTGAACACTGAAGCTTTCTTT. The genes are TRBV29-1 and TRBJ1-1; D may be TRBD1 (6 bases). The V gene lost 4 bases and the J gene lost 0 bases, with 9 bases spanning the gap. The germline gives CDR1 SQVTM, CDR2 ANQGSEA. The CDR3 has 13 amino acids.